This TCR beta chain is drawn from a study of PD-L1 blockade in urothelial cancer. Method: immunoSEQ multiplex PCR; TCRdb's copy keeps in-frame clones and lacks some. The sample includes over 70,000 clones, 75% to 90% of them seen just once. Germline-derived CDR1 and CDR2 are SQVTM and ANQGSEA. V was trimmed by 4 bases and J by 8 bases, leaving 5 bases between them. This CDR3 is 9 amino acids long. This sample's time point: peripheral blood 6 weeks after treatment start. The receptor's source is a man between 65 and 85 years old with urothelial cancer. Sequenced here: PBMCs, sampled around atezolizumab (anti-PD-L1) treatment. J is TRBJ1-1 and V is TRBV29-1; a weak D match, TRBD1 (5 bases). The CDR3 nucleotides are TGCAGCGTTGGGACAGAAGCTTTCTTT. Encoded protein: CSVGTEAFF.